This T cell receptor (beta chain) was profiled in a study of cytotoxic CD8 clonotypes in ibrutinib-treated CLL. Notes on the study in general: Public clonotypes, found uncommonly, either contracted or stayed stable on treatment. At ibrutinib response, clonality increased, and at progression it declined back toward baseline.

The planned depth of sequencing spanned 1 in 200,000 to 1 in 1 million T cells. Libraries were prepared by immunoSEQ multiplex PCR; TCRdb keeps only in-frame clonotypes and omits some of them. This table has some 350,000 clones, roughly 70% appearing once. The CDR3 length is 14 residues. V was pared by 6 bases and J by 0 bases, with 11 bases between. Germline values: CDR1 MNHEY, CDR2 SMNVEV (reference sequence). With respect to this clone: What it binds is not known.

This chain uses TRBV27 with TRBJ1-1, with D maybe TRBD1 (6 bases). This TCR derives from a human donor with chronic lymphocytic leukemia. This specimen consisted of PBMCs, obtained after 36 months of ibrutinib treatment. CDR3 bases: TGTGCCAGCAGGGAACAGGGTCTGAACACTGAAGCTTTCTTT. Translation: CASREQGLNTEAFF.